What follows are 27 T cell receptor beta chains derived from one specimen sequenced in a study of shared clonotypes between healthy human individuals. Clones were read by immunoSEQ multiplex PCR, and TCRdb kept only the in-frame ones, dropping some. The sample lists some 2,500,000 clones, under 95% occurring once. Sequenced input: naive CD4+ T cells from PBMCs. Subset reported: CD45RA+ positively selected. The source is a man younger than 30 in good health. Some clones in this sample may be carry-over from other donors' samples.

The chain's CDR3 is CASSLIAGDYGYTF. CDR3 bases: TGTGCCAGCAGCTTAATTGCAGGGGACTATGGCTACACCTTC. The chain has TRBV7-9 and TRBJ1-2; D might be TRBD1 (6 bases). The CDR3 covers 14 residues. Trimming cost V 2 bases and J 3 bases, with 10 bases left between them. Germline CDR1 SEHNR, CDR2 FQNEAQ (reference sequence).

This sequence joins TRBV2 and TRBJ2-5, with 8 bases aligning to TRBD1. Germline CDR1 and CDR2: SNHLY and FYNNEI. The CDR3 is 13 residues long. Germline trimming cut 7 bases from V and 3 bases from J; bases unmatched to any gene: 4. In nucleotides, the CDR3 is TGTGCCAGCACTAGGGGACAGGAAGAGACCCAGTACTTC. Protein: CASTRGQEETQYF.

This chain uses TRBV14 with TRBJ2-7, with 9 bases lining up with TRBD1. The length of the CDR3 is 15 residues. In germline, CDR1 is SGHDN, CDR2 FVKESK. V trimming: 4 bases; J trimming: 7 bases; junction bases outside the gene matches: 11. The CDR3 DNA reads as TGTGCCAGCAGCCCCCCCGGGACAGGGCCGAGGGAGCAGTACTTC. It specifies CASSPPGTGPREQYF. Full variable domain (outside the CDR3, taken from reference TRBV14 and TRBJ2-7): EAGVTQFPSHSVIEKGQTVTLRCDPISGHDNLYWYRRVMGKEIKFLLHFVKESKQDESGMPNNRFLAERTGGTYSTLKVQPAELEDSGVYFCASSPPGTGPREQYFGPGTRLTVT.

The V and J genes are TRBV9 and TRBJ1-4; D remains unclear. V dropped 4 bases and J dropped 5 bases, with 18 bases sitting between them. This CDR3 is built from 16 residues. CDR1 and CDR2 from the germline V gene are SGDLS and YYNGEE. The CDR3 is CASSPSGVPRNEKLFF. For the CDR3, the DNA is TGTGCCAGCAGCCCCTCCGGTGTACCTCGCAATGAAAAACTGTTTTTT.

The chain employs TRBV6-6 and TRBJ2-5, with D possibly TRBD2 on 6 matching bases. Germline V gives CDR1 MNHNY, CDR2 SVGAGI (reference sequence). Trimming took 0 bases from V and 8 from J, leaving 16 bases between them. The CDR3 consists of 15 residues. The CDR3 loop is CASSYSGGGGETQYF. The DNA of the CDR3 is TGTGCCAGCAGTTACTCTGGGGGAGGTGGGGAAACCCAGTACTTC.

The genes are TRBV1 and TRBJ2-7; TRBD1 is taken as the D call from the table, unchecked against the DNA. TRBV1 is classified as a pseudogene. There are 15 residues in the CDR3. CDR3 nucleotides: TGCACCAGCAGCCAAGGTTGGGGGCAGAAAAACGAGCAGTACTTC. This sequence encodes CTSSQGWGQKNEQYF.

The J gene is TRBJ2-2, the V gene TRBV28; 7 positions agree with TRBD2. From germline, CDR1 is MDHEN and CDR2 SYDVKM. The CDR3 runs 14 residues. Trimming took 5 bases from V and 4 from J; bases not matched to a gene: 4. The CDR3 bases are TGTGCCAGCAGTCTTCGGGAGGTCACCGGGGAGCTGTTTTTT. The encoded protein is CASSLREVTGELFF.

A single count supports this clone. The V and J genes are TRBV5-1 and TRBJ1-2, with D perhaps matching TRBD1 (6 bases). Deletions cut 4 bases from V and 8 bases from J, with 18 bases between. Germline values: CDR1 SGHRS, CDR2 YFSETQ. The CDR3 loop spans 14 amino acids. For the CDR3, the DNA is TGCGCCAGCAGCCCGGGACAACCTACGGAGGGCTACACCTTC. Translation: CASSPGQPTEGYTF.

This sequence joins TRBV5-1 and TRBJ2-1; 15 bases match TRBD2. Germline V gives CDR1 SGHRS, CDR2 YFSETQ. This CDR3 is built from 16 residues. J lost 10 bases, V lost 4 bases, and 9 bases had no gene match. The CDR3 protein is CASSPPGLAGGGEQFF. The CDR3 region has the DNA TGCGCCAGCAGCCCGCCGGGACTAGCGGGAGGTGGGGAGCAGTTCTTC. Looking up the rest from reference TRBV5-1 and TRBJ2-1 gives the full variable domain: KAGVTQTPRYLIKTRGQQVTLSCSPISGHRSVSWYQQTPGQGLQFLFEYFSETQRNKGNFPGRFSGRQFSNSRSEMNVSTLELGDSALYLCASSPPGLAGGGEQFFGPGTRLTVL.

This rearrangement joins TRBV18 to TRBJ2-3, with D possibly matching TRBD1 (6 bases). Per the germline V gene, CDR1 is KGHSH and CDR2 is LQKENI. This CDR3 region has 13 residues. V lost 4 bases to trimming and J lost 6 bases, with 11 bases between them. The CDR3 nucleotides are TGTGCCAGCTCACGGCAGGGGCCGGATACGCAGTATTTT. The encoded protein is CASSRQGPDTQYF.

The gene calls are TRBV10-1 and TRBJ1-2, with D unresolved. The CDR3 is 13 amino acids. Per the germline V gene, CDR1 is WNHNN and CDR2 is SYGVQD (reference sequence). V was clipped by 9 bases and J by 2 bases, with 13 bases between them. CDR3 bases: TGCGCCAGGGTAGAATGCCCCAACTATGGCTACACCTTC. The encoded protein is CARVECPNYGYTF.

The chain employs TRBV7-8 and TRBJ2-7, with 7 nucleotides matching TRBD2. The germline CDR1 and CDR2 sequences are SGHVS and FQNEAQ. J gave up 3 bases and V 2 bases, and 7 bases lay outside the gene matches. The CDR3 length is 15 residues. CDR3: CASSLTSERNYEQYF. CDR3 coding DNA: TGTGCCAGCAGCTTAACTAGCGAAAGAAACTACGAGCAGTACTTC.

This sequence joins TRBV7-2 and TRBJ1-5, with TRBD1 matching over 9 bases. V shed 1 base and J 6 bases; nucleotides not matched to a gene: 1. This CDR3 has 14 residues. Germline V gene sequence: CDR1 SGHTA, CDR2 FQGNSA. The CDR3 DNA follows: TGTGCCAGCAGCTTAGGACAGGGGGTTCAGCCCCAGCATTTT. This codes for CASSLGQGVQPQHF.

The J gene is TRBJ1-2, the V gene TRBV5-4; D gene ambiguous. Germline CDR1 SGHNT, CDR2 YYREEE (reference sequence). The CDR3 runs 14 residues. V lost 4 bases and J 0 bases, leaving 10 bases between the germline ends. CDR3 nucleotides: TGTGCCAGCAGCAGGATGGATGCTAACTATGGCTACACCTTC. Residues: CASSRMDANYGYTF.

The DNA of the CDR3 is TGTGCCAGCACCGCCTTAAGGGGCGGCACTGAAGCTTTCTTT. Translating gives CASTALRGGTEAFF. The genes are TRBV6-5 and TRBJ1-1; TRBD1 might be the D (5 bases). The V and J ends lost 7 bases and 4 bases respectively, with 16 bases between them. The CDR3 consists of 14 residues. Germline V gene sequence: CDR1 MNHEY, CDR2 SVGAGI.

This chain joins TRBV28 and TRBJ2-1; D may correspond to TRBD1 or TRBD2 (5 bases each). The CDR3 is made up of 15 amino acids. Germline V lookup: CDR1 MDHEN, CDR2 SYDVKM. Trimming stripped 5 bases from V and 0 bases from J, with 11 bases between. The CDR3 here is CASSGTGPSYNEQFF. In DNA, the CDR3 is TGTGCCAGCAGTGGTACGGGGCCCTCCTACAATGAGCAGTTCTTC.

This chain links TRBV7-3 with TRBJ2-5, with D tentatively TRBD2 (6 bases). This CDR3 is built from 15 residues. V was trimmed by 2 bases and J by 0 bases, leaving 10 bases between them. Germline V lookup: CDR1 SGHTA, CDR2 FQGTGA. The CDR3 DNA sequence: TGTGCCAGCAGCTTAGGTCTAGCGCACCAAGAGACCCAGTACTTC. This codes for CASSLGLAHQETQYF.

The chain is built from TRBV21-1 and TRBJ1-4. TRBV21-1 represents a pseudogene. CDR3 length: 17 residues. This CDR3 is CASSKVAGRRTNEKLFF. The CDR3, as DNA: TGTGCCAGCAGCAAAGTCGCAGGGAGGCGGACTAATGAAAAACTGTTTTTT.

The chain carries TRBV19 and TRBJ2-5; TRBD1 might be the D (6 bases). This CDR3 region has 12 residues. Germline CDR1 LNHDA, CDR2 SQIVND (reference sequence). Trimming removed 10 bases at V and 4 bases at J, with 13 bases between. The CDR3 reads CATTAGAETQYF. The CDR3 DNA reads as TGTGCCACGACCGCAGGGGCAGAGACCCAGTACTTC.

The chain is built from TRBV28 and TRBJ1-5; D perhaps matches TRBD1 (5 bases). Deletions cut 3 bases from V and 6 bases from J, with 6 bases between. This CDR3 comprises 12 residues. The germline V gene encodes CDR1 MDHEN and CDR2 SYDVKM. The CDR3: CASSFQGQPQHF. The CDR3 DNA follows: TGTGCCAGCAGTTTTCAGGGTCAGCCCCAGCATTTT.

The rearrangement uses TRBV28 and TRBJ2-7; TRBD1 matches at 7 bases. The ends lost 6 bases at V and 6 bases at J; junction bases unmatched: 8. The germline V gene has CDR1 MDHEN and CDR2 SYDVKM. CDR3 size: 13 residues. The CDR3 DNA follows: TGTGCCAGCAGGAGACAGGGTTCGGGCGAGCAGTACTTC. This gives the protein CASRRQGSGEQYF.

With regard to this clone: Other DNA variants within this sample encode the same CDR3. The chain carries TRBV28 and TRBJ1-4; no clear D. Germline CDR1 and CDR2: MDHEN and SYDVKM. Trimming stripped 5 bases from V and 2 bases from J, with 9 bases between. CDR3 length: 14 amino acids. DNA for the CDR3: TGTGCCAGCAGTCGGACGGCTACTAATGAAAAACTGTTTTTT. This gives the protein CASSRTATNEKLFF. Full variable domain (missing parts from reference TRBV28 and TRBJ1-4): DVKVTQSSRYLVKRTGEKVFLECVQDMDHENMFWYRQDPGLGLRLIYFSYDVKMKEKGDIPEGYSVSREKKERFSLILESASTNQTSMYLCASSRTATNEKLFFGSGTQLSVL.

The rearrangement links TRBV7-2 to TRBJ2-3, with D maybe TRBD1 (6 bases). CDR3 length: 14 amino acids. Trimming left V 4 bases short and J 3 bases short, with 11 bases between. The germline gives CDR1 SGHTA, CDR2 FQGNSA. CDR3 in amino acids: CASSSLGTTDTQYF. CDR3 DNA: TGTGCCAGCAGCTCTCTGGGGACAACAGATACGCAGTATTTT.

The J gene is TRBJ2-3, the V gene TRBV29-1; TRBD2 matches at 8 bases. CDR1 is SQVTM and CDR2 is ANQGSEA in the germline V gene. The V and J ends lost 6 bases and 4 bases, in that order; junction bases with no gene match: 15. CDR3 length: 16 residues. The CDR3 loop is CSVAPGAGGGADTQYF. CDR3 in DNA: TGCAGCGTCGCGCCAGGGGCGGGAGGTGGGGCAGATACGCAGTATTTT.

The genes are TRBV7-9 and TRBJ2-5; D is perhaps TRBD1 or TRBD2 (6 bases each). The CDR3 runs to 16 residues. Germline V lookup: CDR1 SEHNR, CDR2 FQNEAQ (reference sequence). The V gene lost 1 base and the J gene lost 9 bases, with 21 bases spanning the gap. The CDR3 loop reads CASSLGAGPPRGPQYF. The CDR3 nucleotides read TGTGCCAGCAGCTTAGGGGCGGGCCCCCCCCGGGGGCCCCAGTACTTC.

A single count supports this clone. The chain recombines TRBV15 with TRBJ2-7, with D unresolved. The germline gives CDR1 LNHNV, CDR2 YYDKDF (reference sequence). Trimming cost V 4 bases and J 1 base, with 8 bases left between them. CDR3 size: 13 residues. The CDR3 spells CATSIGHSYEQYF. The CDR3 DNA reads TGTGCCACCAGCATCGGGCATTCCTACGAGCAGTACTTC. Looking up the rest from reference TRBV15 and TRBJ2-7 gives the full variable domain: DAMVIQNPRYQVTQFGKPVTLSCSQTLNHNVMYWYQQKSSQAPKLLFHYYDKDFNNEADTPDNFQSRRPNTSFCFLDIRSPGLGDTAMYLCATSIGHSYEQYFGPGTRLTVT.

This clone was observed once. This chain joins TRBV7-9 and TRBJ2-5, with D tentatively TRBD1 or TRBD2 (5 bases each). Germline values: CDR1 SEHNR, CDR2 FQNEAQ (reference sequence). Trimming removed 3 bases from V and 4 bases from J, with 18 bases in between. The CDR3 is 16 amino acids. The chain's CDR3 is CASSFVGTGLGETQYF. The CDR3 nucleotides read TGTGCCAGCAGCTTCGTAGGGACGGGCCTTGGAGAGACCCAGTACTTC.